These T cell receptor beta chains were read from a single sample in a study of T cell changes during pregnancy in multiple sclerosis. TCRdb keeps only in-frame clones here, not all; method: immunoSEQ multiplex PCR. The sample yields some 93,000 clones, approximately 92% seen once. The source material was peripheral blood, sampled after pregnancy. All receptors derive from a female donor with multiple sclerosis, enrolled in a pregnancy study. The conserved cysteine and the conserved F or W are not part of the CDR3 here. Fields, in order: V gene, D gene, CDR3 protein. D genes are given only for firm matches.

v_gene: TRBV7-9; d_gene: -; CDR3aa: ASSALEGANYGYT
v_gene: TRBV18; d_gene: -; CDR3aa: ASSPPSQKSEAF
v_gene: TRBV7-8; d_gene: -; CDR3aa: ASWGGANYGYT
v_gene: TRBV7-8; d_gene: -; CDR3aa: ASTKQDSGNTIY
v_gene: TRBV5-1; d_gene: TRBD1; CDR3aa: ASTEGASGNTIY
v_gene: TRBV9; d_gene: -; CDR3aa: ASSPSMPSVRQF
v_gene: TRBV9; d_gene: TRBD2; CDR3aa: ASSPGTSGLTDTQY
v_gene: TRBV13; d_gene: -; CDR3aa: ASSPRTLSYEQY
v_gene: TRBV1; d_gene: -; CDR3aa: TSSPPIKTGGNLSYSNQPQH
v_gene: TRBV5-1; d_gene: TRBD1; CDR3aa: ASSLEGTGGTDTQY
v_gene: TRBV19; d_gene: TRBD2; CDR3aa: ASSLSTSGTYEQY
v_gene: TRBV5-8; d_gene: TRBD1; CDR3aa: ASSGGTANQPQH
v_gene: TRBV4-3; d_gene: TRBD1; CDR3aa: ASSHGQGGYEQY
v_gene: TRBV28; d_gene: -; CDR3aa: ASSFGGDYGYT
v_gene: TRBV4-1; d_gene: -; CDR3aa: ASSQEAGSNQPQH
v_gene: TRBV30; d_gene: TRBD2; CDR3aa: AWSRGEGTDTQY
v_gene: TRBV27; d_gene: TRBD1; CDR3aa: ASRQGGRETQY
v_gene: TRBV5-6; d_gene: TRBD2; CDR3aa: ASSSLAGGSSYNEQF
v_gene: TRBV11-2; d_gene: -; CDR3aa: ASRPLMGQELQNEQF
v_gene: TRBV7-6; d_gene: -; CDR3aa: ASSLGAGVTYEQY
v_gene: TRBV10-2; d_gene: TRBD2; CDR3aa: ASYNGGGGYEQY
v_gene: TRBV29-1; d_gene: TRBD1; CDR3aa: SADQGVVDEQF
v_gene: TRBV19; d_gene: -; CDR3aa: ASSINPGGHYNEQF
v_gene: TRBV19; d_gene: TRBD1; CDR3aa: ASTPTGIGETQY
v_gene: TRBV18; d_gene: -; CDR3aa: ASLYGPGRGSYGYT
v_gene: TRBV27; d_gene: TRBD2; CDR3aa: ASSQNSGDYYEQY
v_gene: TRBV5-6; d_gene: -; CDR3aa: ASSSEMTGMNTEAF
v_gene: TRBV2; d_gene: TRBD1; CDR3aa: ASSQQGAQAF
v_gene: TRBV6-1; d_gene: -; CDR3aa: ASRRDSDVEQF
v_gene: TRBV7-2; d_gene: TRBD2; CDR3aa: ASSFLAGGAGNEQF
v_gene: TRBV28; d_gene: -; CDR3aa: ASSFPVPSGANVLT
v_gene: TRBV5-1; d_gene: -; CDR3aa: ASSLVGLLDEQY
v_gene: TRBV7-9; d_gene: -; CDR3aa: ASSFLSDTEAF
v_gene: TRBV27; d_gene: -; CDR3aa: ASSFRMGQPQH
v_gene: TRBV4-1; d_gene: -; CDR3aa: ASSQDGRPGLDYGYT
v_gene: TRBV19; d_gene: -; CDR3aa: ASSIVTEAF
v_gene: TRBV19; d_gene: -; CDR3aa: ASSVGHSYEQY
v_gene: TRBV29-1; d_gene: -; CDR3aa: SGDNHSYNEQF
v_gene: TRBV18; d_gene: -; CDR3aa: ASSPLLAASTNEKLF
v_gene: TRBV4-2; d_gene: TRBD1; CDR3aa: ASSPRSSRGEDGYT
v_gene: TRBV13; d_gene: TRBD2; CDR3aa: ASSSRFARGLARETQY
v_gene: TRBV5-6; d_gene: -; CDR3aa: ASSNGGGSGNTIY
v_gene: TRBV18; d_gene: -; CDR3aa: ASSPFGWFSHTEAF
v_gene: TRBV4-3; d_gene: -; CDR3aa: ASSLYRDSTGELF
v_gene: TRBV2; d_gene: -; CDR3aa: ASSELGGVVYEQY
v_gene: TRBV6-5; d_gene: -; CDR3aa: ASSPTGVEAF
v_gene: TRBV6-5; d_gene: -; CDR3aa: ASSYSGETQY
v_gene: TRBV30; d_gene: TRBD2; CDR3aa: AWSQIGGGQETQY